This T cell receptor (beta chain) was obtained from a study of T-cell reconstitution after alpha-beta-depleted transplantation in children. Study observations and caveats: Alpha-beta T cells present about two months after transplant were reported to originate from several hundred expanded graft clones. A year had passed since transplant, and T-cell counts and diversity by then came mostly from newly produced T cells.

For this clonotype: What it binds is not known.

Unique molecular identifiers were used to barcode this TCRbeta library. MiXCR was run by TCRdb on the PCR reads, yielding one entry per CDR3 protein. The table includes about 980,000 distinct CDR3 sequences, about 29% detected once. Trimming took off 4 bases at V and 1 base at J, with 14 bases between the two ends. The CDR3 is 15 residues long. CDR1 is SGHDN, CDR2 FVKESK, per germline. The clonotype was recovered from a boy under two years old who had a stem cell transplant for SCID, so the T cells may come from the graft donor. Here the sequenced sample was PBMCs, mostly from graft donor cells, taken 360 days after TCRalphabeta/CD19-depleted stem cell transplant. The V and J genes are TRBV14 and TRBJ2-7; D is perhaps TRBD1 (6 bases). The CDR3 coding sequence is TGTGCCAGCAGCCCGCTTGCACAGGGATCCTACGAGCAGTACTTC. It is translated as CASSPLAQGSYEQYF.